Listed below are T cell receptor beta chains from one sample, sequenced in a study of blood T cell repertoires in COVID-19. Method: immunoSEQ multiplex PCR; TCRdb's copy keeps in-frame clones and lacks some. The sample lists about 180,000 clones, over 65% occurring once. Sequencing input: peripheral blood. These receptors all stem from a person aged 65 to 85 with COVID-19, enrolled during active disease. The CDR3 runs from the conserved cysteine through the conserved F or W. D genes are given only for firm matches. Rows may omit the clone size; those that give it use once, few, many or a size class.

clone_size	j_call	v_call	d_call	cdr3_aa	cdr3_nt
-	TRBJ1-5	TRBV2	-	CASSLSPDQPQHF	TGTGCCAGCAGTCTGAGCCCTGATCAGCCCCAGCATTTT
-	TRBJ2-2	TRBV2	TRBD2	CASSAELAGGRNTGELFF	TGTGCCAGCAGCGCTGAACTAGCGGGAGGGCGGAACACCGGGGAGCTGTTTTTT
-	TRBJ1-1	TRBV5-1	-	CASSFESRQPNTEAFF	TGCGCCAGCAGCTTTGAATCTAGACAGCCGAACACTGAAGCTTTCTTT
once	TRBJ1-1	TRBV7-9	TRBD1	CASSLGTGGNTEAFF	TGTGCCAGCAGCTTAGGGACAGGGGGGAACACTGAAGCTTTCTTT
few	TRBJ2-7	TRBV5-3	-	CARSFGQGSSYEQYF	TGTGCCAGAAGCTTTGGGCAGGGCTCCTCCTACGAGCAGTACTTC
-	TRBJ1-6	TRBV14	TRBD1	CASSQGGRGLSYNSPLHF	TGTGCCAGCAGCCAAGGGGGCAGGGGGCTTTCCTATAATTCACCCCTCCACTTT
once	TRBJ1-1	TRBV6-5	TRBD1	CASSSTGGAFF	TGTGCCAGCAGTTCAACAGGGGGAGCTTTCTTT
-	TRBJ1-2	TRBV27	TRBD1	CASSLLQGAAGGYTF	TGTGCCAGCAGTTTATTACAGGGGGCGGCTGGTGGCTACACCTTC
-	TRBJ1-4	TRBV24-1	-	CATSDSRVGEKLFF	TGTGCCACCAGTGATTCCAGGGTCGGTGAAAAACTGTTTTTT
-	TRBJ1-4	TRBV6-2/TRBV6-3	-	CASSYFRNEKLFF	TGTGCCAGCAGCTATTTCAGAAATGAAAAACTGTTTTTT
-	TRBJ2-5	TRBV6-6	TRBD1	CASSSTSRGGDETQYF	TGTGCCAGCAGTTCCACCTCGCGAGGGGGCGATGAGACCCAGTACTTC
-	TRBJ1-1	TRBV5-5	TRBD1	CASRFGTANTEAFF	TGTGCCAGCAGATTTGGGACAGCAAACACTGAAGCTTTCTTT
-	TRBJ1-1	TRBV20-1	-	CSASGRIMAEAFF	TGCAGTGCTAGTGGGCGGATAATGGCTGAAGCTTTCTTT
-	TRBJ1-1	TRBV5-8	-	CASSLNWGGFGTEAFF	TGTGCCAGCAGCCTCAACTGGGGGGGTTTTGGCACTGAAGCTTTCTTT
-	TRBJ2-7	TRBV7-2	TRBD2	CASSFKAVLGASGNYEQYF	TGTGCCAGCAGCTTTAAGGCCGTCCTTGGCGCTAGCGGGAACTACGAGCAGTACTTC
-	TRBJ2-7	TRBV5-6	-	CASSYSGTRYEQYF	TGTGCCAGCAGCTACTCCGGGACAAGGTACGAGCAGTACTTC
-	TRBJ1-5	TRBV5-1	-	CASSLGTVKNQPQHF	TGCGCCAGCAGCTTGGGGACAGTAAAAAATCAGCCCCAGCATTTT
-	TRBJ1-1	TRBV3-1/TRBV3-2	-	CASSRGGEPEAFF	TGTGCCAGCAGCCGAGGAGGGGAGCCTGAAGCTTTCTTT
-	TRBJ2-1	TRBV11-3	TRBD1	CASSFAQGAFYNEQFF	TGTGCCAGCAGCTTTGCCCAGGGGGCTTTCTACAATGAGCAGTTCTTC
few	TRBJ1-1	TRBV7-9	-	CASSLGRVNTEAFF	TGTGCCAGCAGCTTAGGTCGGGTCAACACTGAAGCTTTCTTT
-	TRBJ2-3	TRBV13	TRBD2	CASSPRGGITDTQYF	TGTGCCAGCAGCCCCCGGGGGGGGATCACAGATACGCAGTATTTT
-	TRBJ1-5	TRBV7-9	-	CASSFSPGGVDSNQPQHF	TGTGCCAGCAGCTTCTCCCCCGGGGGAGTAGATAGCAATCAGCCCCAGCATTTT
-	TRBJ1-2	TRBV28	-	CASINPGPREGYTF	TGTGCCAGCATAAATCCAGGTCCCAGGGAAGGCTACACCTTC
-	TRBJ2-7	TRBV5-6	-	CASSPYRVTHYEQYF	TGTGCCAGCAGCCCATACAGGGTGACCCACTACGAGCAGTACTTC
-	TRBJ2-7	TRBV12-3/TRBV12-4	TRBD1	CASSWGQPYEQYF	TGTGCCAGCAGTTGGGGACAGCCTTACGAGCAGTACTTC
few	TRBJ1-2	TRBV7-9	-	CASSPNPGELTF	TGTGCCAGCAGCCCTAACCCGGGAGAGCTCACCTTC
-	TRBJ1-2	TRBV9	TRBD1	CASSGQGLWYGYTF	TGTGCCAGCAGCGGACAGGGTCTTTGGTATGGCTACACCTTC
-	TRBJ2-7	TRBV2	-	CASREGILGSYRYEQYF	TGTGCCAGCAGGGAGGGGATTTTAGGATCTTACCGCTACGAGCAGTACTTC
few	TRBJ2-1	TRBV18	TRBD1	CASSPTFSDRVRNEQFF	TGTGCCAGCTCACCGACGTTTAGTGACAGGGTGAGAAATGAGCAGTTCTTC
-	TRBJ2-3	TRBV6-5	-	CASSYSRASGDTQYF	TGTGCCAGCAGTTATAGCAGGGCTAGTGGAGATACGCAGTATTTT
-	TRBJ2-3	TRBV7-2	TRBD2	CASSPSTSGRATDTQYF	TGTGCCAGCAGCCCCTCGACTAGCGGGAGGGCCACAGATACGCAGTATTTT
many	TRBJ2-7	TRBV7-9	-	CASSSGFGEQYF	TGTGCCAGCAGCTCAGGGTTCGGCGAGCAGTACTTC
-	TRBJ2-4	TRBV7-2	-	CASSSADTELAKNIQYF	TGTGCCAGCAGCTCCGCGGACACGGAACTAGCCAAAAACATTCAGTACTTC
-	TRBJ2-5	TRBV7-7	TRBD2	CASSLGGLAGGQETQYF	TGTGCCAGCAGCTTAGGCGGACTAGCGGGGGGCCAAGAGACCCAGTACTTC
-	TRBJ1-2	TRBV19	-	CASSGLSAGALSGYTF	TGTGCCAGTAGTGGGCTGTCGGCGGGGGCCCTGTCCGGCTACACCTTC
-	TRBJ2-1	TRBV9	-	CASSVEGPNEQFF	TGTGCCAGCAGCGTAGAGGGGCCCAATGAGCAGTTCTTC
-	TRBJ2-7	TRBV7-2	-	CASSLDFNSYEQYF	TGTGCCAGCAGCTTAGATTTCAACTCCTACGAGCAGTACTTC
-	TRBJ2-6	TRBV28	TRBD2	CASVRRRPLGRVAGANVLTF	TGTGCCAGCGTTCGACGGCGTCCCCTCGGGAGGGTGGCTGGGGCCAACGTCCTGACTTTC
-	TRBJ2-3	TRBV19	TRBD2	CASNSLSSGYTDTQYF	TGTGCCAGTAACTCCCTTTCTAGCGGGTACACAGATACGCAGTATTTT
-	TRBJ2-1	TRBV7-9	-	CASSLGGGEKQFF	TGTGCCAGCAGCTTAGGTGGTGGGGAGAAGCAGTTCTTC
few	TRBJ1-2	TRBV29-1	TRBD1	CGGQGLDGYTF	TGCGGGGGACAGGGATTAGATGGCTACACCTTC
-	TRBJ1-5	TRBV18	-	CASSTGGQPQHF	TGTGCCAGCTCAACCGGGGGACAGCCCCAGCATTTT
-	TRBJ1-5	TRBV6-5	-	CASSYGGGGNQPQHF	TGTGCCAGCAGTTACGGTGGAGGGGGCAATCAGCCCCAGCATTTT
-	TRBJ1-6	TRBV5-6	-	CASSPLGFNSPLHF	TGTGCCAGCAGCCCGCTCGGGTTTAATTCACCCCTCCACTTT
-	TRBJ2-1	TRBV6-2/TRBV6-3	TRBD2	CASSYKVSGRNEQFF	TGTGCCAGCAGTTACAAAGTTAGCGGGAGGAATGAGCAGTTCTTC
-	TRBJ2-5	TRBV28	TRBD2	CASSTAGTSGRAKETQYF	TGTGCCAGCAGTACCGCCGGGACTAGCGGGAGGGCCAAAGAGACCCAGTACTTC
-	TRBJ1-1	TRBV7-9	-	CASSLRGGRTEAFF	TGTGCCAGCAGCTTACGGGGGGGCAGGACTGAAGCTTTCTTT
once	TRBJ2-3	TRBV14	-	CASSHIPTQPSTDTQYF	TGTGCCAGCAGCCATATCCCCACACAACCTAGCACAGATACGCAGTATTTT
-	TRBJ2-5	TRBV5-1	TRBD1	CASSFLGWTGGRETQYF	TGCGCCAGCAGCTTCTTAGGTTGGACAGGGGGCCGGGAGACCCAGTACTTC
-	TRBJ1-2	TRBV7-2	TRBD1	CASSLRAGGLHGYTF	TGTGCCAGCAGCTTAAGGGCAGGGGGCCTCCATGGCTACACCTTC